This passage covers 18 T cell receptor beta chains from one sample sequenced in a study of neurological immune-mediated disorders. TCRdb reanalysed the 5' RACE reads using MiXCR and keeps one entry per CDR3 protein. The table lists under 85,000 distinct CDR3 sequences, about 5% of them singletons. Sample: PBMCs. The receptor source for this set is a human donor with multiple sclerosis. The donor label of this sample is uncertain.

This rearrangement joins TRBV3-1 to TRBJ1-2; D unresolved. CDR1 and CDR2 from the germline V gene are LGHDT and YNNKEL (reference sequence). The CDR3 is 13 residues long. Trimming took 4 bases from V and 4 from J, leaving 10 bases between them. This CDR3 is CASSRKDPYGYTF. CDR3 bases: TGTGCCAGCAGCCGAAAGGACCCCTATGGCTACACCTTC.

This clonotype was detected many times. This sequence joins TRBV5-1 and TRBJ1-2; maybe TRBD1 (6 bases). The V end lost 3 bases, the J end lost 6 bases, and 18 bases lay between the germline ends. Per the germline V gene, CDR1 is SGHRS and CDR2 is YFSETQ. The CDR3 totals 15 residues. The CDR3 DNA reads TGCGCCAGCAGCTCGGAGGGGGTCCAAAGTGATGGCTACACCTTC. As protein: CASSSEGVQSDGYTF.

In its sample, this clonotype was seen many times. The chain uses TRBV20-1 and TRBJ1-5; TRBD1 is a possible D gene (5 bases). The germline V and J ends were trimmed by 3 bases and 6 bases, with 21 bases remaining between them. The germline V gene has CDR1 DFQATT and CDR2 SNEGSKA (reference sequence). The CDR3 has 16 amino acids. CDR3 region: CSARTREAFGGQPQHF. The CDR3 bases are TGCAGTGCTAGGACCCGGGAAGCTTTCGGGGGTCAGCCCCAGCATTTT.

This clonotype was observed a few times. In DNA form, the CDR3 reads TGCAGCGTGAAAGAAGCGGTTGAGCAGTTCTTC. Translated: CSVKEAVEQFF. The V gene is TRBV29-1, the J gene TRBJ2-1, with D possibly matching TRBD2 (5 bases). The CDR3 spans 11 residues. Between the trimmed V and J ends, which lost 6 bases and 9 bases, there was a span of 12 bases. Germline V gene lookup returns CDR1 SQVTM and CDR2 ANQGSEA.

In this sample, this clonotype turned up many times. V is TRBV5-1 and J is TRBJ2-2; the D call may be TRBD1 or TRBD2 (5 bases each). CDR3 size: 11 residues. Germline CDR1 and CDR2: SGHRS and YFSETQ. The V end lost 7 bases, the J end lost 7 bases, and 8 bases lay between the germline ends. The CDR3 region is CASGTDGELFF. CDR3 sequence (DNA): TGCGCCAGCGGGACCGACGGGGAGCTGTTTTTT.

There are many counts of this clonotype. V gene TRBV12-3 or TRBV12-4 combines with J gene TRBJ1-6, with D hard to call. V was shortened by 6 bases and J by 11 bases, with 11 bases between the two germline ends. The CDR3 loop spans 12 amino acids. The CDR3 sequence is CASSDPGTPLHF. The CDR3 DNA follows: TGTGCCAGCAGCGACCCGGGAACACCCCTCCACTTT.

This clonotype was detected many times. V and J are TRBV7-8 and TRBJ2-3; D possibly corresponds to TRBD2 (5 bases). The CDR3 consists of 16 residues. V lost 7 bases, J lost 3 bases, and 20 bases lay in between. Germline values: CDR1 SGHVS, CDR2 FQNEAQ. CDR3 coding DNA: TGTGCCAGCACCCTGAGGGAAGGCGGGTATACAGATACGCAGTATTTT. Translated, it gives CASTLREGGYTDTQYF.

This clonotype was seen many times. V and J are TRBV10-3 and TRBJ1-5; D remains unclear. The CDR3 is 14 residues long. V lost 6 bases and J lost 2, with 11 bases in between. In germline, CDR1 is ENHRY, CDR2 SYGVKD. The CDR3 reads CAIRAGVGNQPQHF. The CDR3 DNA is TGTGCCATCAGAGCCGGGGTCGGCAATCAGCCCCAGCATTTT.

The V call is TRBV11-2, the J call TRBJ1-1, with D possibly TRBD1 on 6 matching bases. CDR1 SGHAT and CDR2 FQNNGV come from the germline V gene. Trimming removed 5 bases from V and 7 bases from J, with 17 bases in between. The length of the CDR3 is 14 residues. DNA of the CDR3: TGTGCCAGCAGCCGCCGGGGTTGGGACAATGAAGCTTTCTTT. Amino acids: CASSRRGWDNEAFF.

As regards this clonotype: This may be a read error: a much more frequent sequence differs by one nucleotide. The DNA for the CDR3 is TGTGCCAGCAGTTTAGTGGGGGCCGTCTATAATTCACCCCTCCACTTT. Translating gives CASSLVGAVYNSPLHF. The V call is TRBV27, the J call TRBJ1-6; D is perhaps TRBD1 (6 bases). The CDR3 is 16 amino acids. V was pared by 2 bases and J by 3 bases, with 11 bases between. The germline CDR1 and CDR2 sequences are MNHEY and SMNVEV (reference sequence).

This clonotype was seen at least ten times. This chain joins TRBV7-9 and TRBJ1-2, with D unclear. Per germline, CDR1 SEHNR and CDR2 FQNEAQ (reference sequence). The CDR3 sequence is 14 residues long. V was shortened by 1 base and J by 4 bases, with 10 bases between the two germline ends. The CDR3 loop reads CASSLGSTLYGYTF. The CDR3 DNA sequence: TGTGCCAGCAGCTTAGGATCAACTCTCTATGGCTACACCTTC.

This clonotype was counted ten times or more. The V gene is TRBV5-1, the J gene TRBJ2-7; a possible D gene is TRBD2 (5 bases). The CDR3 extends over 15 amino acids. V gave up 0 bases and J gave up 0 bases, with 10 bases separating them. From germline, CDR1 is SGHRS and CDR2 YFSETQ. The CDR3 spells CASSLAAGLSYEQYF. For the CDR3, the DNA is TGCGCCAGCAGCTTGGCCGCAGGACTCTCCTACGAGCAGTACTTC.

In this sample, this clonotype turned up many times. The V gene is TRBV3-1, the J gene TRBJ1-1, with 10 bases identical to TRBD1. In germline, CDR1 is LGHDT, CDR2 YNNKEL (reference sequence). With 1 base clipped from V and 5 bases from J, the junction kept 10 bases outside the gene matches. The CDR3 spans 17 residues. As DNA, the CDR3 is TGTGCCAGCAGCCAAGTTGGGTCCGGGACAGGGGCTACTGAAGCTTTCTTT. This encodes CASSQVGSGTGATEAFF.

This clonotype occurred many times. J is TRBJ2-3 and V is TRBV5-1; 12 bases are a match to TRBD1. V gave up 4 bases and J gave up 4 bases; unmatched junction bases: 4. Looked up from germline, CDR1 is SGHRS and CDR2 is YFSETQ. This CDR3 has 15 residues. The CDR3 reads CASSPRDRGPDTQYF. CDR3 DNA sequence: TGCGCCAGCAGCCCACGGGACAGGGGGCCAGATACGCAGTATTTT.

This clonotype was counted ten times or more. The V call is TRBV3-1, the J call TRBJ2-5; 11 bases agree with TRBD2. The ends lost 4 bases at V and 4 bases at J; junction bases unmatched: 5. Germline V gives CDR1 LGHDT, CDR2 YNNKEL (reference sequence). This CDR3 spans 15 amino acids. The CDR3 reads CASSLRTSGGETQYF. CDR3 in DNA: TGTGCCAGCAGCCTCCGAACTAGCGGGGGAGAGACCCAGTACTTC.

In this sample, this clonotype turned up many times. This chain uses TRBV5-1 with TRBJ2-2; D is possibly TRBD1 (5 bases). This CDR3 spans 14 amino acids. CDR1 SGHRS and CDR2 YFSETQ come from the germline V gene. The ends were cut back, 2 bases at V and 4 bases at J, with 9 bases in the middle. The CDR3 DNA reads TGCGCCAGCAGCTTAGCAGGGTCCACCGGGGAGCTGTTTTTT. This translates into CASSLAGSTGELFF.

This clonotype was seen many times. The chain employs TRBV7-8 and TRBJ2-3; D may be TRBD1 or TRBD2 (6 bases each). The V and J ends lost 7 bases and 1 base respectively, with 15 bases between them. Germline V gene lookup returns CDR1 SGHVS and CDR2 FQNEAQ. The CDR3 runs to 15 residues. CDR3 loop: CASMEWGAGTDTQYF. For the CDR3, the DNA is TGTGCCAGCATGGAGTGGGGGGCAGGCACAGATACGCAGTATTTT.

This clonotype showed up many times. The V gene is TRBV20-1, the J gene TRBJ1-5; D remains unclear. Germline CDR1 is DFQATT and CDR2 is SNEGSKA (reference sequence). The CDR3 extends over 14 amino acids. V was pared by 3 bases and J by 1 base, with 10 bases between. CDR3 protein: CSASAHESNQPQHF. CDR3 nucleotides: TGCAGTGCTAGTGCCCATGAGAGCAATCAGCCCCAGCATTTT.